These 3 T cell receptor beta chains came from one sample sequenced in a study of cytomegalovirus exposure and HLA in healthy donors (dated by TCRdb to the late 2010s). Libraries were made using the immunoSEQ multiplex PCR assay. The multiplex PCR relied on a mix of 60 forward primers for TCR Vbeta segments and 13 reverse primers for TCR Jbeta segments. This is the immuneACCESS table as TCRdb keeps it, with only in-frame sequences that have V and J called. A part of the clones is gone; compared with another copy, unresolved V genes explain less than half, and the rest is unexplained. The sample data list roughly 200,000 clones, and 70% to 90% of these were observed just once. The ten largest clones add up to approximately 0.31% of the sample. Material for sequencing was PBMCs. The receptors were sampled from a woman in her twenties or thirties in good health and CMV-seronegative.

The J gene is TRBJ1-3, the V gene TRBV2; no clear D gene. There are 15 residues in the CDR3. Trimming took 7 bases from V and 0 from J, leaving 13 bases between them. Germline-derived CDR1 and CDR2 are SNHLY and FYNNEI. The chain's CDR3 is CASKVSGGSGNTIYF. CDR3 coding DNA: TGTGCCAGCAAAGTATCGGGAGGCTCTGGAAACACCATATATTTT.

The V gene is TRBV11-2, the J gene TRBJ2-3; 8 bases are a match to TRBD2. Trimming took 0 bases from V and 2 from J; bases not matched to a gene: 7. The CDR3 loop spans 17 amino acids. Germline CDR1 SGHAT, CDR2 FQNNGV. This CDR3 reads CASSLDQSGGDTDTQYF. The CDR3 DNA follows: TGTGCCAGCAGCTTAGATCAAAGCGGGGGTGACACAGATACGCAGTATTTT.

The J gene is TRBJ1-1, the V gene TRBV7-3; 11 bases map to TRBD1. Germline trimming cut 5 bases from V and 0 bases from J; bases unmatched to any gene: 14. This CDR3 has 19 residues. Per the germline V gene, CDR1 is SGHTA and CDR2 is FQGTGA. For the CDR3, the DNA is TGTGCCAGCAGCCTATACGGACAGGGGGCAGGTGTGATGAACACTGAAGCTTTCTTT. Encoded protein: CASSLYGQGAGVMNTEAFF.